This is a list of T cell receptor beta chains from one sample in a study of blood T cell repertoires in COVID-19. Assay: immunoSEQ multiplex PCR; the TCRdb copy retains only in-frame clones and omits some. The table records roughly 150,000 clones, around 80% of them present only once. Sequencing input: PBMCs or T cells enriched from blood (not recorded which). The receptors stem from a man between 65 and 85 years old who had been exposed to COVID-19. The CDR3 runs from the conserved cysteine through the conserved F or W. The order of the fields is V gene, J gene, clone size, D gene, CDR3 protein, CDR3 DNA. The D gene is left open where the match is weak. A clone size is listed for some rows: how often the clone was seen (once, few, many), or a class if it is expanded.

>TRBV7-9|TRBJ1-1|-|TRBD1
CASSARQGGTTEAFF
TGTGCCAGCAGCGCCCGACAGGGAGGAACAACTGAAGCTTTCTTT
>TRBV7-2|TRBJ2-2|-|TRBD2
CASSFQELAGGAGELFF
TGTGCCAGCAGCTTTCAGGAACTAGCGGGAGGGGCCGGGGAGCTGTTTTTT
>TRBV18|TRBJ1-2|-|TRBD1
CASSLNRDRVRRGF
TGTGCCAGCTCACTCAATCGGGACAGGGTACGTCGAGGCTTC
>TRBV10-1|TRBJ2-1|once|TRBD1
CASGSGTETFYNEQFF
TGCGCCAGCGGATCCGGGACAGAGACCTTTTACAATGAGCAGTTCTTC
>TRBV5-1|TRBJ2-1|-|-
CASSMGGSPNEQFF
TGCGCCAGCAGTATGGGGGGATCCCCCAATGAGCAGTTCTTC
>TRBV5-8|TRBJ1-2|-|TRBD1
CASSLETGRKNYGYTF
TGTGCCAGCAGCTTGGAGACAGGGCGAAAGAACTATGGCTACACCTTC
>TRBV19|TRBJ2-7|-|TRBD2
CASSIYAGGPPFPYEQYF
TGTGCCAGTAGTATTTACGCGGGAGGGCCCCCCTTTCCCTACGAGCAGTACTTC
>TRBV3-1/TRBV3-2|TRBJ2-7|few|TRBD2
CASRLPGGRFRMEQYF
TGTGCCAGCAGACTACCCGGCGGGAGGTTCCGAATGGAGCAGTACTTC
>TRBV19|TRBJ2-4|-|-
CASSIRGINIQYF
TGTGCCAGTAGCATAAGGGGGATAAACATTCAGTACTTC
>TRBV5-4|TRBJ2-1|-|-
CASSSSQGNEQFF
TGTGCCAGCAGCTCGTCGCAGGGGAATGAGCAGTTCTTC
>TRBV5-6|TRBJ2-3|-|TRBD2
CASSLGGASGRTDTQYF
TGTGCCAGCAGCTTGGGGGGAGCTAGCGGCAGGACAGATACGCAGTATTTT
>TRBV6-2/TRBV6-3|TRBJ2-1|-|TRBD1
CASSYGKRGRSSYNEQFF
TGTGCCAGCAGTTACGGGAAAAGGGGGCGTAGCTCCTACAATGAGCAGTTCTTC
>TRBV7-2|TRBJ2-3|-|-
CASSPGNLDTQYF
TGTGCCAGCAGCCCGGGGAATCTAGATACGCAGTATTTT
>TRBV24-1|TRBJ2-3|-|-
CATSDSGPLSTDTQYF
TGTGCCACCAGTGACTCAGGGCCCCTTAGCACAGATACGCAGTATTTT
>TRBV19|TRBJ1-1|-|TRBD1
CASSQGATEAFF
TGTGCCAGTAGTCAGGGGGCTACTGAAGCTTTCTTT
>TRBV18|TRBJ1-1|-|-
CASSPYSGTEAFF
TGTGCCAGCTCACCATACAGCGGCACTGAAGCTTTCTTT
>TRBV10-3|TRBJ2-7|-|-
CAIMGQGTYEQYF
TGTGCCATCATGGGGCAGGGGACCTACGAGCAGTACTTC
>TRBV5-6|TRBJ1-1|-|TRBD1
CASNWQGGLTEAFF
TGTGCCAGCAACTGGCAAGGGGGCCTGACTGAAGCTTTCTTT
>TRBV7-6|TRBJ2-4|once|TRBD2
CASSPGLAGAPQGGDIQYF
TGTGCCAGCAGCCCAGGACTAGCGGGGGCCCCTCAGGGGGGCGACATTCAGTACTTC
>TRBV19|TRBJ1-6|-|-
CATRHREGNSPLHF
TGTGCCACTAGGCACCGGGAGGGTAATTCACCCCTCCACTTT
>TRBV28|TRBJ2-2|-|-
CASSPGIGELFF
TGTGCCAGCAGCCCCGGGATCGGGGAGCTGTTTTTT
>TRBV3-1/TRBV3-2|TRBJ2-3|-|-
CASTDSLVTDTQYF
TGTGCCAGCACCGATTCACTTGTCACAGATACGCAGTATTTT
>TRBV25-1|TRBJ1-2|few|-
CASSIQGYGYTF
TGTGCCAGCAGTATACAGGGTTATGGCTACACCTTC
>TRBV5-8|TRBJ2-3|-|-
CASSRSVDTQYF
TGTGCCAGCAGCCGTAGTGTAGATACGCAGTATTTT